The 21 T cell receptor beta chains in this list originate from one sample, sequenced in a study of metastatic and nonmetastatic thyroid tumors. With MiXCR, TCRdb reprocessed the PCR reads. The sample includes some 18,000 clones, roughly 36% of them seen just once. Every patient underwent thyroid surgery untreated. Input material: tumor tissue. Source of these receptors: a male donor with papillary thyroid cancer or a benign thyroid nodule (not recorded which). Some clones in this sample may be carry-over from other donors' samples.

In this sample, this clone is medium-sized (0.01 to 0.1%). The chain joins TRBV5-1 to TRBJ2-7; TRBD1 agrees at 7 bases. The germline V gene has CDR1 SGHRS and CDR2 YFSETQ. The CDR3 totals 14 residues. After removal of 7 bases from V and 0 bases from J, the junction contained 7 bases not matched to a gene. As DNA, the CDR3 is TGCGCCAGCGGAGAGACAGGGTCCTCCTACGAGCAGTACTTC. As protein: CASGETGSSYEQYF.

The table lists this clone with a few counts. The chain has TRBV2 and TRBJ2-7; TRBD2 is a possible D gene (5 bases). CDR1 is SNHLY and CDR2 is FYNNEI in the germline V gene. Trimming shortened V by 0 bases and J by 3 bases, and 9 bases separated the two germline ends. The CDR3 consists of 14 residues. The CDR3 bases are TGTGCCAGCAGTGAAGCGGGAGTTGGCTACGAGCAGTACTTC. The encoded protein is CASSEAGVGYEQYF.

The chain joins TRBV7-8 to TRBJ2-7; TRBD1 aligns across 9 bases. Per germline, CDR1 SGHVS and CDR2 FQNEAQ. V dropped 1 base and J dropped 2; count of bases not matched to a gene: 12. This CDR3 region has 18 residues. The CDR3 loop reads CASSLGLWDRVKTYEQYF. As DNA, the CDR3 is TGTGCCAGCAGCTTAGGATTATGGGACAGGGTTAAAACCTACGAGCAGTACTTC.

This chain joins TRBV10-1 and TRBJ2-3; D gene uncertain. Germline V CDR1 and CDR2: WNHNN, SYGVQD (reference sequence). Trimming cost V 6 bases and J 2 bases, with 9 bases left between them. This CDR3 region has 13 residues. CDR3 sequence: CASSRVITDTQYF. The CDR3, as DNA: TGCGCCAGCAGCCGCGTGATCACAGATACGCAGTATTTT.

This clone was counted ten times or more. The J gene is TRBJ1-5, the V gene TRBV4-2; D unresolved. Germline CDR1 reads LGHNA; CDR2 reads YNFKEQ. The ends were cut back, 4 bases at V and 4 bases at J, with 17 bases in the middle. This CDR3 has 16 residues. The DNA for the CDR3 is TGTGCCAGCAGCCCAAATCGGGATGTGAATAATCAGCCCCAGCATTTT. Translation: CASSPNRDVNNQPQHF.

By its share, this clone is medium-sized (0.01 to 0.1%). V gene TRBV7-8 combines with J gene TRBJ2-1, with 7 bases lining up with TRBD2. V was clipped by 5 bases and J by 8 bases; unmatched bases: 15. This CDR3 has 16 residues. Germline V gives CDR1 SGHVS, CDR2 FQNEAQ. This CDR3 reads CASSVFASGGSDEQFF. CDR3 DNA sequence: TGTGCCAGCAGCGTTTTCGCTAGCGGAGGAAGCGATGAGCAGTTCTTC.

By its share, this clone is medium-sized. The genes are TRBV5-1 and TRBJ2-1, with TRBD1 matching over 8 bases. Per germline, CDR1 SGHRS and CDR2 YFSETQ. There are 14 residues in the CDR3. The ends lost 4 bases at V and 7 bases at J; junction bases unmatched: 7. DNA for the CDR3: TGCGCCAGCAGCAACCCCAGGGGGCTTAATGAGCAGTTCTTC. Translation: CASSNPRGLNEQFF.

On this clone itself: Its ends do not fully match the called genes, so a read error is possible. The CDR3 loop reads CASGLRGRTIGHEQFF. The CDR3 bases are TGTGCCAGCGGCTTAAGGGGGCGGACTATCGGGCATGAGCAGTTCTTC. This rearrangement joins TRBV11-1 to TRBJ2-1, with D perhaps TRBD1 (7 bases). Germline CDR1 and CDR2: SGHAT and FQDESV (reference sequence). This CDR3 has 16 amino acids.

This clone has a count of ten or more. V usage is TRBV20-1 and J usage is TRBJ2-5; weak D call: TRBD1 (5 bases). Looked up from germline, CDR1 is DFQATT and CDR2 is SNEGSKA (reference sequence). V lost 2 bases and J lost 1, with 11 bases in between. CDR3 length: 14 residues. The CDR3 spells CSARLPTAQETQYF. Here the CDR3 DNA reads TGCAGTGCTAGACTTCCGACAGCCCAAGAGACCCAGTACTTC.

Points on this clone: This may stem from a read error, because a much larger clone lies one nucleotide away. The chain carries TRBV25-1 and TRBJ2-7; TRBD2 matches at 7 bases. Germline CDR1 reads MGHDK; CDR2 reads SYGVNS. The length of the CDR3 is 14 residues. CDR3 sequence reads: CAGSESGGPYEQYF. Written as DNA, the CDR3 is TGTGCCGGCAGTGAGTCGGGGGGTCCCTACGAGCAGTACTTC.

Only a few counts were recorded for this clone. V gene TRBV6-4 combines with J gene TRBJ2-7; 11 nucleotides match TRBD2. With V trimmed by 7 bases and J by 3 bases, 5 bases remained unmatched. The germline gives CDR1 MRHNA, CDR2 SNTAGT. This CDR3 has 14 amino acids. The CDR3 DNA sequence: TGTGCCAGCAAACTAGCGGGAGTAATCTACGAGCAGTACTTC. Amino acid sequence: CASKLAGVIYEQYF.

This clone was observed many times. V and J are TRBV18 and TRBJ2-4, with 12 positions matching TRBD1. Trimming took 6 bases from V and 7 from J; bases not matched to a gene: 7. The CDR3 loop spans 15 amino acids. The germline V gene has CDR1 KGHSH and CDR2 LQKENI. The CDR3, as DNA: TGTGCCAGCTCGGCCGGGACAGGGGGCGCGAACATTCAGTACTTC. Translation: CASSAGTGGANIQYF. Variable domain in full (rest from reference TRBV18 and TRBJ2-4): NAGVMQNPRHLVRRRGQEARLRCSPMKGHSHVYWYRQLPEEGLKFMVYLQKENIIDESGMPKERFSAEFPKEGPSILRIQQVVRGDSAAYFCASSAGTGGANIQYFGAGTRLSVL.

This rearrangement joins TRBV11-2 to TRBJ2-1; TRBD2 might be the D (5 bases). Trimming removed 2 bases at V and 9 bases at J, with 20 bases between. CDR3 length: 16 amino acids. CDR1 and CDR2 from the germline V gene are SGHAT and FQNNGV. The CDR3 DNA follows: TGTGCCAGCAGCTTATCATACGGGATGGTAGGTAGTGAGCAGTTCTTC. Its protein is CASSLSYGMVGSEQFF.

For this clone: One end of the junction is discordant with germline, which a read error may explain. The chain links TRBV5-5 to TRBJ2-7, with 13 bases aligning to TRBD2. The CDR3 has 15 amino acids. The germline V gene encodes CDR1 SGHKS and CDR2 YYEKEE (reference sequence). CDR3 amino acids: CPSSTRTSGRYEQYF. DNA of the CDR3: TGCCCCAGCAGCACCCGGACTAGCGGGAGATACGAGCAGTACTTC.

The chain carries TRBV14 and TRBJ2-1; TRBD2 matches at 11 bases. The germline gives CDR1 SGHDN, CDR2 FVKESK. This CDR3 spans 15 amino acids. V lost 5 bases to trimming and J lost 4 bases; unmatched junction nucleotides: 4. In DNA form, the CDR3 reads TGTGCCAGCAGCGGCGGGACTAGCGGTTACAATGAGCAGTTCTTC. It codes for CASSGGTSGYNEQFF.

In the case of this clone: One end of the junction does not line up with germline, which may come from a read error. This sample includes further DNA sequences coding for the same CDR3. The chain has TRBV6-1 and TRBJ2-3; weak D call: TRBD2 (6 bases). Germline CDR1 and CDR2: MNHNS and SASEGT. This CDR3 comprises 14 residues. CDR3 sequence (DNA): TGTGCCAGCAGTGAGTCAGCGGGCCCAGACACGCAGTATTTT. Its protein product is CASSESAGPDTQYF.

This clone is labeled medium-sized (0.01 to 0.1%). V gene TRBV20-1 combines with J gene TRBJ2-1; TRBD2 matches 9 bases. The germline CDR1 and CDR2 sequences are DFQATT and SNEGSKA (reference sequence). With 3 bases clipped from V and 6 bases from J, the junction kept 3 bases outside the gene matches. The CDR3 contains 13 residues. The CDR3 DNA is TGCAGTGCTAGTAGCGGGAGCCCCAATGAGCAGTTCTTC. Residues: CSASSGSPNEQFF.

The CDR3 is CATDDSQGTEAFF. The DNA of the CDR3 is TGTGCCACAGACGACAGTCAAGGGACTGAAGCTTTCTTT. This chain connects TRBV24-1 to TRBJ1-1; tentatively, D is TRBD1 (5 bases). CDR3 length: 13 residues. From germline, CDR1 is KGHDR and CDR2 SFDVKD. Trimming removed 10 bases from V and 5 bases from J, with 16 bases in between.

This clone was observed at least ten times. CDR3 in DNA: TGTGCCAGCAGCCAAGGAGGATACTCTGGGGCCAACGTCCTGACTTTC. Translation: CASSQGGYSGANVLTF. This rearrangement joins TRBV14 to TRBJ2-6; D is ambiguous. Germline V gives CDR1 SGHDN, CDR2 FVKESK. The V end lost 1 base, the J end lost 0 bases, and 7 bases lay between the germline ends. The CDR3 is made up of 16 amino acids.

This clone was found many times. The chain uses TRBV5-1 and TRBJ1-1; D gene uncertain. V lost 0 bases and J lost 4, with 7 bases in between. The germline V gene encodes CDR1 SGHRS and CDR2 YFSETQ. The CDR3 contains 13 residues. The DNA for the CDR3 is TGCGCCAGCAGCTTGGTGGGAGTCACTGAAGCTTTCTTT. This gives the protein CASSLVGVTEAFF.

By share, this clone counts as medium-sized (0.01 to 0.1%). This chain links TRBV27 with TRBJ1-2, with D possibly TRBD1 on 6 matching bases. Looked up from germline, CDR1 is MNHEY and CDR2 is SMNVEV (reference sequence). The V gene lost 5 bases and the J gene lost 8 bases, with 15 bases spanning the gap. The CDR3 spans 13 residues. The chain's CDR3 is CASSDTGFEGYTF. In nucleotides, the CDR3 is TGTGCCAGCAGTGACACAGGGTTCGAAGGCTACACCTTC.